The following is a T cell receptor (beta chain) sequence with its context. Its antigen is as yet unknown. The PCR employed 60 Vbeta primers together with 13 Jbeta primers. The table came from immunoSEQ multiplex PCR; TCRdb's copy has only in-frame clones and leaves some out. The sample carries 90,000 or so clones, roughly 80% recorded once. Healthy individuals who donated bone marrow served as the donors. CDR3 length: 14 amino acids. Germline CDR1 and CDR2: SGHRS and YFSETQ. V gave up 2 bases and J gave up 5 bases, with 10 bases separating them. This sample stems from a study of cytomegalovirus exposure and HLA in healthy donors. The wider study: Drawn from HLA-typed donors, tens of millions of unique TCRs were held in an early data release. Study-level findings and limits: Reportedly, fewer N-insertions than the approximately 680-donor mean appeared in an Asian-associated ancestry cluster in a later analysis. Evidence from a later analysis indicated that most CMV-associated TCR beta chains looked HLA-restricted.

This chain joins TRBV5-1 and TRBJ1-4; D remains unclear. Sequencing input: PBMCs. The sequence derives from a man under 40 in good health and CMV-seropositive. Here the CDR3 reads CASSFGNVNEKLFF. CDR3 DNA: TGCGCCAGCAGCTTCGGGAACGTGAATGAAAAACTGTTTTTT.